The source of this TCR beta chain is a study of blood T cell repertoires in COVID-19. Sequencing used immunoSEQ multiplex PCR; TCRdb keeps in-frame clones, though not all of them. The sample consists of 200,000 or so clones, roughly nine tenths of them appearing once. CDR3 length: 15 amino acids. Trimming took 5 bases from V and 2 from J; bases not matched to a gene: 5. Germline V lookup: CDR1 LNHNV, CDR2 YYDKDF (reference sequence). The sequenced sample consisted of peripheral blood. J is TRBJ1-2 and V is TRBV15; 10 nucleotides align to TRBD1. The sequence came from a man aged 55 to 69 who had recovered from COVID-19. DNA of the CDR3: TGTGCCACCAGCCGTGGGACAGGGGCAAACTATGGCTACACCTTC. Translating it yields CATSRGTGANYGYTF.